This T cell receptor beta chain originates from a study of cytomegalovirus exposure and HLA in healthy donors. It was with 60 Vbeta and 13 Jbeta primers that the PCR ran. Measured with immunoSEQ multiplex PCR; TCRdb has only the in-frame clones, and not every one. The sample comprises roughly 68,000 clones, around 64% of which are singletons, and roughly 20% rests with the top ten. The CDR3 extends over 15 amino acids. Per germline, CDR1 MNHGY and CDR2 SAAAGT. V was shortened by 2 bases and J by 0 bases, with 10 bases between the two germline ends. This sequence originates from a man in his forties in good health and CMV-seropositive. The sequencing sample was made of PBMCs. This chain links TRBV6-8 with TRBJ1-2; possibly TRBD1 for D (6 bases). In nucleotides, the CDR3 is TGTGCCAGCAGTTACCCGGACAGTACTAACTATGGCTACACCTTC. It translates to CASSYPDSTNYGYTF.